This passage covers 21 T cell receptor beta chains from one sample sequenced in a study of identifying expanded T cells in peripheral blood. The data were produced by immunoSEQ multiplex PCR, yet TCRdb's version contains in-frame clones alone and is incomplete. Of around 130,000 clones listed, less than 90% were seen once; the top ten hold approximately 8%. Sequencing was carried out using blood. Receptors originate from a person between 18 and 75 years old in good health.

This clone showed up just a few times. The genes are TRBV29-1 and TRBJ1-2, with D possibly TRBD1 on 5 matching bases. Trimming left V 3 bases short and J 8 bases short, with 13 bases between. The length of the CDR3 is 12 residues. Germline V CDR1 and CDR2: SQVTM, ANQGSEA. The CDR3 is CSVDPGPGGYTF. The DNA of the CDR3 is TGCAGCGTTGATCCGGGACCCGGAGGCTACACCTTC.

The chain couples TRBV29-1 to TRBJ2-5, with 7 bases aligning to TRBD2. The CDR3 spans 14 residues. Germline CDR1 is SQVTM and CDR2 is ANQGSEA. The V segment lost 6 bases and the J segment 2 bases; nucleotides outside the gene matches: 9. In DNA, the CDR3 is TGCAGCGTCGCCCTCCCGGGACTACAAGAGACCCAGTACTTC. Amino acid sequence: CSVALPGLQETQYF.

This clone was detected a few times. The chain couples TRBV7-8 to TRBJ1-4, with 11 bases identical to TRBD1. Germline V CDR1 and CDR2: SGHVS, FQNEAQ. This CDR3 has 14 amino acids. The J segment lost 8 bases and the V segment lost 5 bases, leaving 4 bases of the junction unmatched. CDR3 nucleotide sequence: TGTGCCAGCAGCCGAGGACAGGGGGCCGAAAAACTGTTTTTT. This sequence encodes CASSRGQGAEKLFF.

The chain joins TRBV18 to TRBJ1-2; D not resolved. CDR1 is KGHSH, CDR2 LQKENI, per germline. V was cut by 4 bases and J by 2 bases, with 14 bases left in between. This CDR3 is 15 amino acids long. CDR3 in DNA: TGTGCCAGCTCACGATCGGGGTTCCCAAACTATGGCTACACCTTC. It specifies CASSRSGFPNYGYTF.

The gene calls are TRBV28 and TRBJ2-5; D may be TRBD1 (6 bases). This CDR3 contains 14 residues. The germline V gene has CDR1 MDHEN and CDR2 SYDVKM. The CDR3 nucleotides read TGTTCTGTGGACAGAAACGTCTTAGGAGAGACCCAGTACTTC. This codes for CSVDRNVLGETQYF.

The chain has TRBV11-3 and TRBJ2-3; tentatively, D is TRBD1 or TRBD2 (5 bases each). CDR1 SGHNT and CDR2 YENEEA come from the germline V gene. V lost 3 bases and J 5 bases, leaving 12 bases between the germline ends. This CDR3 has 14 amino acids. This CDR3 is CASSFGTQKDTQYF. CDR3 DNA sequence: TGTGCCAGCAGCTTCGGGACCCAAAAAGATACGCAGTATTTT. Full variable domain (outside the CDR3, taken from reference TRBV11-3 and TRBJ2-3): EAGVVQSPRYKIIEKKQPVAFWCNPISGHNTLYWYLQNLGQGPELLIRYENEEAVDDSQLPKDRFSAERLKGVDSTLKIQPAELGDSAVYLCASSFGTQKDTQYFGPGTRLTVL.

Only one count was recorded for this clone. The chain combines TRBV25-1 with TRBJ1-1; weak D call: TRBD1 (6 bases). Looked up from germline, CDR1 is MGHDK and CDR2 is SYGVNS. With 2 bases removed from V and 8 bases from J, the gap between germline ends came to 9 bases. This CDR3 comprises 12 residues. CDR3 loop: CASSEGRGEAFF. In DNA form, the CDR3 reads TGTGCCAGCAGTGAAGGGAGGGGGGAAGCTTTCTTT.

About this clone: Other DNA sequences of this sample code for an identical CDR3. CDR3 sequence: CASSLGGNTEAFF. DNA of the CDR3: TGTGCCAGCAGCTTGGGCGGGAACACTGAAGCTTTCTTT. The V gene is TRBV11-3, the J gene TRBJ1-1; no definite D call. Trimming stripped 3 bases from V and 1 base from J, with 6 bases between. Germline CDR1 SGHNT, CDR2 YENEEA. This CDR3 has 13 residues. Supplemented by reference TRBV11-3 and TRBJ1-1, the full variable domain reads EAGVVQSPRYKIIEKKQPVAFWCNPISGHNTLYWYLQNLGQGPELLIRYENEEAVDDSQLPKDRFSAERLKGVDSTLKIQPAELGDSAVYLCASSLGGNTEAFFGQGTRLTVV.

This clone was detected a few times. V gene TRBV4-1 combines with J gene TRBJ2-5; 7 nucleotides line up with TRBD2. There are 14 residues in the CDR3. V trimming: 1 base; J trimming: 2 bases; junction bases outside the gene matches: 1. CDR1 and CDR2 from the germline V gene are MGHRA and YSYEKL. The CDR3: CASSQVGGQETQYF. CDR3 sequence (DNA): TGCGCCAGCAGCCAAGTCGGGGGGCAAGAGACCCAGTACTTC.

The J gene is TRBJ2-1, the V gene TRBV11-3; D could derive from TRBD1 or TRBD2 (5 bases each). Germline V gene lookup returns CDR1 SGHNT and CDR2 YENEEA. The CDR3 contains 15 residues. V lost 0 bases and J lost 0, with 6 bases in between. The CDR3 region has the DNA TGTGCCAGCAGCTTAGATGGGACCTCCTACAATGAGCAGTTCTTC. Protein sequence: CASSLDGTSYNEQFF.

CDR3 DNA: TGTGCCAGCAGCGTAGGTATGGGGACGGCCTCTGGAAACACCATATATTTT. This translates into CASSVGMGTASGNTIYF. V is TRBV9 and J is TRBJ1-3; D may be TRBD1 (5 bases). Trimming removed 0 bases from V and 0 bases from J, with 13 bases in between. This CDR3 comprises 17 residues. Germline lookup yields CDR1 SGDLS and CDR2 YYNGEE.

The chain uses TRBV7-2 and TRBJ1-2, with D possibly being TRBD1 (5 bases). Germline V gene lookup returns CDR1 SGHTA and CDR2 FQGNSA. The CDR3 runs to 13 residues. V was clipped by 2 bases and J by 7 bases, with 11 bases between them. The CDR3 coding sequence is TGTGCCAGCAGCTTAAAGGGGAATGCTGGCTACACCTTC. Translation: CASSLKGNAGYTF.

This clone was counted only a few times. V gene TRBV18 combines with J gene TRBJ1-2; D unclear. The V gene lost 2 bases and the J gene lost 6 bases, with 4 bases spanning the gap. The CDR3 runs to 11 residues. Germline assignment: CDR1 KGHSH and CDR2 LQKENI. The CDR3 here is CASSPADGYTF. In DNA, the CDR3 is TGTGCCAGCTCACCAGCGGATGGCTACACCTTC. The full variable domain, rest sourced from reference TRBV18 and TRBJ1-2, is NAGVMQNPRHLVRRRGQEARLRCSPMKGHSHVYWYRQLPEEGLKFMVYLQKENIIDESGMPKERFSAEFPKEGPSILRIQQVVRGDSAAYFCASSPADGYTFGSGTRLTVV.

The V gene is TRBV6-5, the J gene TRBJ1-6; D gene ambiguous. In germline, CDR1 is MNHEY, CDR2 SVGAGI. V shed 4 bases and J shed 7 bases, with 5 bases lying between them. CDR3 size: 12 residues. The CDR3 reads CASSFPNSPLHF. CDR3 in DNA: TGTGCCAGCAGTTTCCCGAATTCACCCCTCCACTTT.

This clone was detected only once. This chain connects TRBV27 to TRBJ1-2, with 10 bases aligning to TRBD1. With V trimmed by 5 bases and J by 6 bases, 12 bases remained unmatched. Germline V CDR1 and CDR2: MNHEY, SMNVEV (reference sequence). The CDR3 contains 16 residues. The CDR3 region is CASSPTRTGGRNGYTF. The CDR3 nucleotides read TGTGCCAGCAGTCCCACGAGGACAGGGGGAAGGAATGGCTACACCTTC.

The chain is built from TRBV4-2 and TRBJ2-7; D call uncertain. From germline, CDR1 is LGHNA and CDR2 YNFKEQ. The V and J ends lost 1 base and 6 bases respectively, with 13 bases between them. CDR3 length equals 14 residues. CDR3 coding DNA: TGTGCCAGCAGCCAAGTAGGATCCCCGGGCGAGCAGTACTTC. Amino acids: CASSQVGSPGEQYF.

The chain has TRBV7-2 and TRBJ1-2; D uncertain. Trimming left V 6 bases short and J 6 bases short, with 20 bases between. There are 15 residues in the CDR3. Germline CDR1 and CDR2: SGHTA and FQGNSA. The CDR3 spells CASSRTPGSSNGYTF. DNA of the CDR3: TGTGCCAGCAGTCGTACCCCCGGGAGTTCTAATGGCTACACCTTC. The whole variable domain, filled in from reference TRBV7-2 and TRBJ1-2, reads GAGVSQSPSNKVTEKGKDVELRCDPISGHTALYWYRQSLGQGLEFLIYFQGNSAPDKSGLPSDRFSAERTGGSVSTLTIQRTQQEDSAVYLCASSRTPGSSNGYTFGSGTRLTVV.

V gene TRBV27 combines with J gene TRBJ1-2; the D gene is possibly TRBD1 (6 bases). CDR1 and CDR2 from the germline V gene are MNHEY and SMNVEV (reference sequence). Deletions cut 5 bases from V and 8 bases from J, with 9 bases between. This CDR3 has 11 amino acids. The CDR3 DNA is TGTGCCAGCAGTCCAGGGGACGGCTACACCTTC. Protein product: CASSPGDGYTF.

The chain links TRBV6-1 to TRBJ2-7; D might be TRBD1 or TRBD2, each matching 6 bases. Trimming removed 6 bases from V and 0 bases from J, with 15 bases in between. Germline values: CDR1 MNHNS, CDR2 SASEGT. This CDR3 has 15 residues. CDR3 region: CASSDRGGGSYEQYF. The CDR3, as DNA: TGTGCCAGCAGCGATAGAGGAGGGGGCTCCTACGAGCAGTACTTC.

The chain links TRBV5-1 to TRBJ1-1; D is unresolved. Trimming stripped 1 base from V and 0 bases from J, with 10 bases between. CDR1 SGHRS and CDR2 YFSETQ come from the germline V gene. The CDR3 runs to 15 residues. The CDR3 loop is CASSLSAGLNTEAFF. For the CDR3, the DNA is TGCGCCAGCAGCTTGTCCGCGGGCCTGAACACTGAAGCTTTCTTT.

The chain links TRBV28 to TRBJ2-6, with 8 bases identical to TRBD1. CDR1 is MDHEN, CDR2 SYDVKM, per germline. Trimming removed 6 bases from V and 0 bases from J; junction bases left unmatched: 16. This CDR3 has 20 amino acids. The CDR3 bases are TGTGCCAGCAGCCACGTTACCTATCATACAGGGGGCTCTGGGGCCAACGTCCTGACTTTC. Its translation: CASSHVTYHTGGSGANVLTF.